Described below is a single T cell receptor beta chain sequence and its context. The data originate from a study of blood T cell repertoires in COVID-19. At the level of the study: The samples span acute and convalescent COVID-19 from the United States, Italy and Spain. Sample material is recorded as cDNA or gDNA derived from T cells, B-cell-depleted T cells, or PBMCs.

Germline lookup yields CDR1 MNHEY and CDR2 SVGAGI. The CDR3 is 14 residues long. V was cut by 6 bases and J by 0 bases, with 9 bases left in between. In the original analysis: Counts of nucleated cells, estimated from reference gene primer amplification, were obtained. Measured with immunoSEQ multiplex PCR; TCRdb has only the in-frame clones, and not every one. The DNA was the basis for D and trimming; V, J and clone size are from that table. This repertoire shows 150,000 to 200,000 clones, around four fifths found once; its top ten account for around 2.7%. This TCR was recovered from a man between 65 and 85 years old with acute or convalescent COVID-19. The chain links TRBV6-5 to TRBJ1-3; tentatively, D is TRBD1 (6 bases). The sequencing sample was made of peripheral blood. The CDR3 region is CASSPGVSGNTIYF. The CDR3 DNA reads TGTGCCAGCAGCCCAGGGGTCTCTGGAAACACCATATATTTT.